The clone carrying this TCR beta chain is a singleton in its sample. Antigen unknown. The study recruited healthy Caucasian donors from Russia who were aged roughly 6 to 90. Each of the donors had 8 to 10 milliliters of peripheral blood drawn into EDTA-treated Vacutainer tubes. Trimming removed 2 bases from V and 12 bases from J, with 20 bases in between. The CDR3 is 14 residues long. Germline V gives CDR1 SQVTM, CDR2 ANQGSEA. A second roughly 6 to 12 cycle PCR used barcoded and J-beta primers. One entry per CDR3 protein, called by TCRdb with MiXCR from the 5' RACE reads. Here the sample spans 790,000 or so distinct CDR3 sequences, around 45% being singletons. The data derive from a study of blood T cells in healthy people across ages. Broader study findings: Any changes in expanded clonotypes were possibly confounded, as donor CMV status remained unknown. Investigators treated diversity estimates from one million T cells as underestimates.

Specimen: blood. This chain joins TRBV29-1 and TRBJ2-1, with D tentatively TRBD2 (5 bases). The sequence was collected from an elderly man in good health. The CDR3 sequence: CSVETRGSVWGQFF. The CDR3, as DNA: TGCAGCGTTGAAACCCGCGGGTCGGTGTGGGGGCAGTTCTTC.